These 12 T cell receptor beta chains share one sample of origin, sequenced in a study of memory CD4+ T cells and cytomegalovirus serostatus (dated by TCRdb to between 2018 and 2021). Receptor amplification or capture employed the immunoSEQ multiplex PCR assay. The clones in this table, taken by TCRdb from immuneACCESS, are in-frame only. Not every clone is retained; where verified, under half of the shortfall comes from an unresolved V gene, and the cause of the rest is unknown. The sample records roughly 50,000 clones, roughly 80% of which are singletons. The top ten clonotypes cover 0.7% to 0.85% of the sample. A FACSAria II was used to sort memory CD4+ T cells, defined as single viable CD3+CD4+CD8-CD45RO+ cells. The sequenced material came from memory CD4+ T cells from blood. The receptors were gathered from an adult in good health and CMV-seronegative.

DNA for the CDR3: TGTGCCAGCAGCTTGGGCGGCCGGCCCAACACTGAAGCTTTCTTT. This translates into CASSLGGRPNTEAFF. This sequence joins TRBV5-6 and TRBJ1-1; D remains unclear. CDR1 SGHDT and CDR2 YYEEEE come from the germline V gene. The ends were cut back, 0 bases at V and 2 bases at J, with 11 bases in the middle. This CDR3 contains 15 residues.

This clone was detected a few times. The chain joins TRBV2 to TRBJ1-6, with 7 bases fitting TRBD1. CDR1 and CDR2 (germline): SNHLY, FYNNEI. The ends lost 7 bases at V and 5 bases at J; junction bases unmatched: 5. This CDR3 has 14 residues. The CDR3 spells CASINQGDNSPLHF. The CDR3 DNA reads TGTGCCAGCATTAATCAGGGGGATAATTCACCCCTCCACTTT. The whole variable domain, filled in from reference TRBV2 and TRBJ1-6, reads EPEVTQTPSHQVTQMGQEVILRCVPISNHLYFYWYRQILGQKVEFLVSFYNNEISEKSEIFDDQFSVERPDGSNFTLKIRSTKLEDSAMYFCASINQGDNSPLHFGNGTRLTVT.

This clone has just a few counts. This chain connects TRBV7-9 to TRBJ1-1; 8 nucleotides line up with TRBD1. The CDR3 has 14 amino acids. Germline values: CDR1 SEHNR, CDR2 FQNEAQ (reference sequence). Germline trimming cut 5 bases from V and 7 bases from J; bases unmatched to any gene: 9. In DNA, the CDR3 is TGTGCCAGCAGCAAATCGACAGGGGACGATGAAGCTTTCTTT. Its protein is CASSKSTGDDEAFF.

The chain employs TRBV5-6 and TRBJ2-7; 12 bases fit TRBD1. V lost 4 bases to trimming and J lost 4 bases; unmatched junction nucleotides: 6. This CDR3 region has 15 residues. Germline CDR1 SGHDT, CDR2 YYEEEE. CDR3 coding DNA: TGTGCCAGCAGCATCCGGGACAGGGGGCCTTACGAGCAGTACTTC. As protein: CASSIRDRGPYEQYF.

The CDR3 loop is CASSLRGSTNEKLFF. CDR3 nucleotide sequence: TGTGCCAGCAGCTTGCGAGGGTCTACTAATGAAAAACTGTTTTTT. The chain couples TRBV9 to TRBJ1-4; D call uncertain. Germline CDR1 and CDR2: SGDLS and YYNGEE. This CDR3 contains 15 residues. The V end was cut by 4 bases, the J end by 2 bases, with 12 bases between.

The V and J genes are TRBV5-1 and TRBJ2-3, with a tentative D call TRBD1 (6 bases). CDR1 and CDR2 from the germline V gene are SGHRS and YFSETQ. Trimming removed 4 bases from V and 2 bases from J, with 11 bases in between. CDR3 length: 14 residues. CDR3 region: CASSPGQSTDTQYF. As DNA, the CDR3 is TGCGCCAGCAGCCCCGGACAGTCCACAGATACGCAGTATTTT.

This clone was seen a handful of times. CDR3 protein: CASSLSQGIVYTEAFF. The CDR3 DNA sequence: TGTGCCAGCAGCTTAAGCCAGGGGATAGTTTACACTGAAGCTTTCTTT. This chain connects TRBV7-8 to TRBJ1-1, with D possibly TRBD1 on 6 matching bases. V was trimmed by 2 bases and J by 3 bases, leaving 16 bases between them. The germline V gene has CDR1 SGHVS and CDR2 FQNEAQ. This CDR3 is 16 amino acids long.

The rearrangement joins TRBV4-1 to TRBJ2-6; no reliable D call. From germline, CDR1 is MGHRA and CDR2 YSYEKL. This CDR3 contains 15 residues. The V end was cut by 1 base, the J end by 0 bases, with 4 bases between. The CDR3, as DNA: TGCGCCAGCAGCCAAGGGTTCTCTGGGGCCAACGTCCTGACTTTC. This gives the protein CASSQGFSGANVLTF.

The V call is TRBV5-4, the J call TRBJ2-7, with no clear D. Trimming took off 0 bases at V and 3 bases at J, with 7 bases between the two ends. CDR1 and CDR2 (germline): SGHNT, YYREEE (reference sequence). This CDR3 contains 13 residues. As DNA, the CDR3 is TGTGCCAGCAGCTTGGCACGCGACTACGAGCAGTACTTC. Encoded protein: CASSLARDYEQYF.

The chain is built from TRBV11-3 and TRBJ2-7; TRBD1 or TRBD2 may be the D gene (5 bases each). The length of the CDR3 is 14 residues. CDR1 SGHNT and CDR2 YENEEA come from the germline V gene. Trimming stripped 8 bases from V and 6 bases from J, with 20 bases between. The CDR3 DNA is TGTGCCAGCTCTCGGGCCGGGGACGTCGGCGAGCAGTACTTC. This encodes CASSRAGDVGEQYF.

The rearrangement joins TRBV5-1 to TRBJ2-1, with a weak D call TRBD2 (7 bases). There are 16 residues in the CDR3. CDR1 and CDR2 (germline): SGHRS, YFSETQ. V lost 0 bases and J 3 bases, leaving 13 bases between the germline ends. The CDR3 DNA reads TGCGCCAGCAGCTTGGACAGGGAGGGAAACTACAATGAGCAGTTCTTC. Residues: CASSLDREGNYNEQFF. The whole variable domain, filled in from reference TRBV5-1 and TRBJ2-1, reads KAGVTQTPRYLIKTRGQQVTLSCSPISGHRSVSWYQQTPGQGLQFLFEYFSETQRNKGNFPGRFSGRQFSNSRSEMNVSTLELGDSALYLCASSLDREGNYNEQFFGPGTRLTVL.

The chain recombines TRBV7-3 with TRBJ2-3; 11 bases are a match to TRBD1. Germline assignment: CDR1 SGHTA and CDR2 FQGTGA. The CDR3 totals 16 residues. Losses at the gene ends were 5 bases for V and 5 bases for J; bases not matched to a gene: 9. For the CDR3, the DNA is TGTGCCAGCAGCCGGAAAGGACAGGGGGCAATAGATACGCAGTATTTT. Translated, it gives CASSRKGQGAIDTQYF.